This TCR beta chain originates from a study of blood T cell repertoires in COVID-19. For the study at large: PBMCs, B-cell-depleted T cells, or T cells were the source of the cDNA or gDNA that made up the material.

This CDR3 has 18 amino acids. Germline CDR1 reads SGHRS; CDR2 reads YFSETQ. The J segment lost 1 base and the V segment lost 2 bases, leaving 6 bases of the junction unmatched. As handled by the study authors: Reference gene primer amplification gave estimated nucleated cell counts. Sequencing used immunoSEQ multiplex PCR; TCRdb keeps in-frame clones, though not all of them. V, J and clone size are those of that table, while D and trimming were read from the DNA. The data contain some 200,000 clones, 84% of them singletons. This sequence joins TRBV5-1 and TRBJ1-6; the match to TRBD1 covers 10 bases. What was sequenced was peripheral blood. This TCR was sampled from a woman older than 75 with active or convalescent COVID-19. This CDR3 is CASSFTGTGASYNSPLHF. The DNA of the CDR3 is TGCGCCAGCAGCTTTACCGGGACAGGGGCTTCCTATAATTCACCCCTCCACTTT.